Described below is a single T cell receptor (beta chain) sequence and its context. The antigen remains undetermined. The sample originates from a study of T cell repertoires in ileal Crohn's disease. Study overall: Every patient was operated on for stricturing (roughly 61%) or penetrating (39%) complications. At postoperative colonoscopy, neoterminal ileum biopsies were taken as M6.

Libraries were prepared by immunoSEQ multiplex PCR; TCRdb keeps only in-frame clonotypes and omits some of them. Among 13,000 or so clones listed, around two thirds were seen once. The V and J ends lost 1 base and 0 bases respectively, with 8 bases between them. The CDR3 extends over 14 amino acids. CDR1 is SGHRS, CDR2 YFSETQ, per germline. As to time point: neoterminal ileum biopsy at postoperative endoscopy, about 6 months after surgery. General observations from the study: Active smokers at surgery had more clonal expansions than non-smokers.

The sequencing input was ileal tissue. The V and J genes are TRBV5-1 and TRBJ2-7; no firm D call. The TCR was taken from an adult with Crohn's disease. As DNA, the CDR3 is TGCGCCAGCAGCTTGTCAGTGATCTCCTACGAGCAGTACTTC. Its translation: CASSLSVISYEQYF.